Sequencing of this TCR beta chain was carried out in a study of cytomegalovirus exposure and HLA in healthy donors. The validation cohort, a group of 120 subjects, included the donors and was separate from the roughly 670-subject first cohort. In the case of this clone: Antigen specificity is unknown.

TCRdb's copy holds only in-frame clones and misses some; the assay was immunoSEQ multiplex PCR. The sample yields fewer than 200,000 clones, roughly nine tenths seen once. This CDR3 has 11 amino acids. V was pared by 5 bases and J by 11 bases, with 10 bases between. Germline V gene data show CDR1 as MNHNY and CDR2 as SVGAGI (reference sequence). Study-level results: As was reported, the classifier diagnosed cytomegalovirus status with high specificity and sensitivity. There were three CMV-associated chains whose specificity for CMV antigens was confirmed in vitro. Researchers counted over 150 TCR beta chains as cytomegalovirus-associated.

The sequence was collected from a woman in her twenties or thirties in good health and CMV-seronegative. Source material: PBMCs. V usage is TRBV6-6 and J usage is TRBJ1-5, with a possible D match to TRBD1 (6 bases). The CDR3 here is CASSSSGAQHF. The CDR3 nucleotides read TGTGCCAGCAGTAGCTCAGGGGCCCAGCATTTT.